This is a list of T cell receptor beta chains from one sample in a study of human T cells and chemical hapten exposure. Via MiXCR, TCRdb re-called the RACE reads, giving one row per CDR3 protein. Of approximately 340,000 distinct CDR3 sequences in the sample, around 6.9% were seen once. The source material was whole blood, sampled in connection with sensitization to the hapten diphenylcyclopropenone (DPC). These receptors were taken from a young woman with alopecia areata. Some clones in this sample may be carry-over from other donors' samples. The CDR3 runs from the conserved cysteine through the conserved F or W. D genes are given only for firm matches. Size is omitted from some rows. Given values are once, few, many or a class for expanded clones.

d_gene	len	abundance	v_gene	j_gene	CDR3aa	CDR3nt
.	16	many	TRBV10-3	TRBJ2-2	CAISTGVPTNTGELFF	TGTGCCATCAGCACGGGCGTTCCTACGAACACCGGGGAGCTGTTTTTT
TRBD2	16	.	TRBV5-1	TRBJ2-1	CASSSLAGEDYNEQFF	TGCGCCAGCAGCTCTCTAGCGGGGGAAGACTACAATGAGCAGTTCTTC
.	17	few	TRBV6-5	TRBJ1-2	CASSYSGVAARNYGYTF	TGTGCCAGCAGTTACTCGGGAGTGGCAGCGAGGAACTATGGCTACACCTTC
.	13	.	TRBV7-9	TRBJ2-3	CASSLPAGDTQYF	TGTGCCAGCAGCTTACCGGCCGGGGATACGCAGTATTTT
TRBD2	15	.	TRBV4-1	TRBJ2-3	CASSQVAGVLDTQYF	TGCGCCAGCAGCCAAGTAGCGGGGGTTCTAGATACGCAGTATTTT
.	13	.	TRBV28	TRBJ1-1	CASSSSEGGKTFF	TGTGCCAGCAGTTCCTCGGAAGGAGGTAAAACTTTCTTT
.	14	many	TRBV20-1	TRBJ2-3	CSARDADSTDTQYF	TGCAGTGCTAGAGACGCTGACAGCACAGATACGCAGTATTTT
.	14	.	TRBV6-2/TRBV6-3	TRBJ1-5	CASSPPLGNQPQHF	TGTGCCAGCAGTCCCCCGTTGGGGAATCAGCCCCAGCATTTT
TRBD1	16	many	TRBV20-1	TRBJ2-7	CSARAFAQDRVNEQYF	TGCAGTGCTAGAGCTTTCGCCCAGGACAGGGTGAACGAGCAGTACTTC
.	11	few	TRBV20-1	TRBJ2-7	CSARRFYEQYF	TGCAGTGCCAGAAGGTTTTACGAGCAGTACTTC
TRBD1	15	once	TRBV6-5	TRBJ2-3	CASSTRTGGRDTQYF	TGTGCCAGCAGTACGAGGACAGGGGGCCGAGATACGCAGTATTTT
.	15	few	TRBV2	TRBJ2-5	CASSEAGSGKETQYF	TGTGCCAGCAGTGAAGCGGGGTCAGGGAAAGAGACCCAGTACTTC
.	13	.	TRBV5-5	TRBJ2-1	CASSSLDLGEQFF	TGTGCCAGCAGCTCCTTGGACTTGGGTGAGCAGTTCTTC
TRBD1	15	few	TRBV28	TRBJ1-5	CASSIPTGGLQPQHF	TGTGCCAGCAGTATTCCGACAGGGGGCCTTCAGCCCCAGCATTTT
.	14	many	TRBV7-9	TRBJ2-7	CASSLLGSSKEQYF	TGTGCCAGCAGCTTACTAGGGTCCTCGAAGGAGCAGTACTTC
.	17	few	TRBV9	TRBJ2-2	CASSPIRGGLVTGELFF	TGTGCCAGCAGCCCTATAAGGGGCGGGTTGGTGACCGGGGAGCTGTTTTTT
TRBD2	16	.	TRBV5-1	TRBJ2-1	CASSALAGGPTNEQFF	TGCGCCAGCAGCGCCCTAGCGGGGGGGCCAACCAATGAGCAGTTCTTC
.	15	many	TRBV21-1	TRBJ2-3	CASSKPGRITDTQYF	TGTGCCAGCAGCAAACCAGGGAGGATCACAGATACGCAGTATTTT
TRBD1	14	few	TRBV29-1	TRBJ1-5	CSVAQGGASQPQHF	TGCAGCGTTGCCCAGGGGGGGGCAAGTCAGCCCCAGCATTTT
TRBD2	16	.	TRBV29-1	TRBJ2-3	CSVIFLAGGGTDTQYF	TGCAGCGTTATATTTCTAGCGGGGGGAGGTACAGATACGCAGTATTTT
.	14	few	TRBV2	TRBJ2-2	CASTAQMGTGELFF	TGTGCCAGCACCGCCCAGATGGGGACCGGGGAGCTGTTTTTT
.	13	.	TRBV7-9	TRBJ1-2	CASSLDGPYGYTF	TGTGCCAGCAGCCTCGACGGGCCCTATGGCTACACCTTC
.	14	few	TRBV7-8	TRBJ1-4	CASSFRIENEKLFF	TGTGCCAGCAGCTTTAGGATAGAGAATGAAAAACTGTTTTTT
.	14	few	TRBV7-2	TRBJ1-1	CASSPPRTATEAFF	TGTGCCAGCAGCCCCCCTAGGACAGCCACTGAAGCTTTCTTT
.	15	few	TRBV5-1	TRBJ2-7	CASSFEQTRAYEQYF	TGCGCCAGCAGCTTCGAACAGACGAGGGCCTACGAGCAGTACTTC
TRBD2	18	.	TRBV10-3	TRBJ2-5	CAISGPGTGTSVTETQYF	TGTGCCATCAGCGGCCCCGGGACGGGGACTAGCGTAACAGAGACCCAGTACTTC
.	14	.	TRBV24-1	TRBJ1-1	CATRANRGDTEAFF	TGTGCCACCAGAGCAAACCGGGGGGACACTGAAGCTTTCTTT
.	15	.	TRBV7-2	TRBJ1-2	CASSPGVGGDYGYTF	TGTGCCAGCAGCCCTGGCGTGGGGGGCGACTATGGCTACACCTTC
.	14	.	TRBV18	TRBJ1-2	CASSPAGTQAGYTF	TGTGCCAGCTCACCAGCCGGGACACAAGCTGGCTACACCTTC
.	14	few	TRBV5-1	TRBJ1-1	CASSLRSRPTEAFF	TGCGCCAGCAGCTTGCGCAGCCGTCCCACTGAAGCTTTCTTT